This T cell receptor beta chain stems from a study of blood T cell repertoires in COVID-19. About the study: The analysed material was cDNA or gDNA that came from T cells, B-cell-depleted T cells, or PBMCs.

The participants were between roughly 18 and 89 years old and came from about two dozen US areas. Within 2 weeks of study entry, exposed participants had contacted a PCR-confirmed or clinician-diagnosed COVID-19 case. Original data processing: Amplification with reference gene primers provided the estimates of nucleated cell counts. The table came from immunoSEQ multiplex PCR; TCRdb's copy has only in-frame clones and leaves some out. V and J calls plus clone size are reproduced from that table; the DNA served to infer D and trimming. The data show 400,000 to 500,000 clones, around nine tenths seen once. With V trimmed by 2 bases and J by 3 bases, 9 bases remained unmatched. The CDR3 spans 16 residues. In germline, CDR1 is SGHDT, CDR2 YYEEEE.

The clonotype originates from a woman between 18 and 29 years old who had been exposed to COVID-19. Input material: PBMCs or T cells enriched from blood (not recorded which). V gene TRBV5-6 combines with J gene TRBJ1-1; 8 nucleotides match TRBD1. CDR3 DNA: TGTGCCAGCAGCTTCGCCCGGACAGGGAGACACACTGAAGCTTTCTTT. Residues: CASSFARTGRHTEAFF.